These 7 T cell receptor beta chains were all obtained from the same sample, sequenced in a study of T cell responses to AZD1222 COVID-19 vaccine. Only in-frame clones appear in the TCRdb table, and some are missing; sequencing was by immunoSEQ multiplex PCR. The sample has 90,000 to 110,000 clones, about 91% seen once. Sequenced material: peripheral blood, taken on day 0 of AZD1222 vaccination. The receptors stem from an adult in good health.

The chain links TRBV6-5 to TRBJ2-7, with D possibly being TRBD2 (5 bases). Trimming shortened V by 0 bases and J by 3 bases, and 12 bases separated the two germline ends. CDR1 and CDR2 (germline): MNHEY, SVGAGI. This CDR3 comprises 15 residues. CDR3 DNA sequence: TGTGCCAGCAGTTACTCGGGCCGGGGTTTCTACGAGCAGTACTTC. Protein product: CASSYSGRGFYEQYF.

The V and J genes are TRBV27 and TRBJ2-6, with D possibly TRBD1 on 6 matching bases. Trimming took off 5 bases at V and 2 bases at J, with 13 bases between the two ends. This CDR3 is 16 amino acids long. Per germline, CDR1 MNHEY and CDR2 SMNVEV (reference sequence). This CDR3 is CASSLLTGAGANVLTF. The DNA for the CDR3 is TGTGCCAGCAGTCTCTTGACAGGAGCTGGGGCCAACGTCCTGACTTTC.

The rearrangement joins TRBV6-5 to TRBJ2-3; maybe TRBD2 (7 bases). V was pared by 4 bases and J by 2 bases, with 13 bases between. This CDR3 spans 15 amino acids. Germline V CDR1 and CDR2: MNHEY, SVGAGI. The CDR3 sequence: CASSSRGAVTDTQYF. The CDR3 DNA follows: TGTGCCAGCAGTTCCCGGGGGGCAGTCACAGATACGCAGTATTTT.

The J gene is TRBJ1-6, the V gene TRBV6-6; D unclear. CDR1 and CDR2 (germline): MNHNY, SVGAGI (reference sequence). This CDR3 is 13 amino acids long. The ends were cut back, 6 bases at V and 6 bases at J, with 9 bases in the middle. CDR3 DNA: TGTGCCAGCAGGACACTTGTTAATTCACCCCTCCACTTT. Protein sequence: CASRTLVNSPLHF.

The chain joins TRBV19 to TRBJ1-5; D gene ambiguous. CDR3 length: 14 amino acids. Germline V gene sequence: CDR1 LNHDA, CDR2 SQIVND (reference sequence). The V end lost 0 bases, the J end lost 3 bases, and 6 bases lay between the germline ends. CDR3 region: CASSIDRFNQPQHF. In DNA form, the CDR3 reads TGTGCCAGTAGTATAGACAGGTTCAATCAGCCCCAGCATTTT.

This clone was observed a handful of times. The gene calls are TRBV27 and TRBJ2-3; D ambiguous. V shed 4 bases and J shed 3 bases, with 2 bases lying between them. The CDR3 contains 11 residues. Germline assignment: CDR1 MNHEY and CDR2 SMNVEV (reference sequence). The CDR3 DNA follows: TGTGCCAGCAGTTCGACAGATACGCAGTATTTT. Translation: CASSSTDTQYF.

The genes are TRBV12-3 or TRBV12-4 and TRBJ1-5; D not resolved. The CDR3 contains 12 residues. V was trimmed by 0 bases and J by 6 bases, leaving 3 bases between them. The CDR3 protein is CASSLAPQPQHF. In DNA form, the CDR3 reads TGTGCCAGCAGTTTAGCCCCTCAGCCCCAGCATTTT.